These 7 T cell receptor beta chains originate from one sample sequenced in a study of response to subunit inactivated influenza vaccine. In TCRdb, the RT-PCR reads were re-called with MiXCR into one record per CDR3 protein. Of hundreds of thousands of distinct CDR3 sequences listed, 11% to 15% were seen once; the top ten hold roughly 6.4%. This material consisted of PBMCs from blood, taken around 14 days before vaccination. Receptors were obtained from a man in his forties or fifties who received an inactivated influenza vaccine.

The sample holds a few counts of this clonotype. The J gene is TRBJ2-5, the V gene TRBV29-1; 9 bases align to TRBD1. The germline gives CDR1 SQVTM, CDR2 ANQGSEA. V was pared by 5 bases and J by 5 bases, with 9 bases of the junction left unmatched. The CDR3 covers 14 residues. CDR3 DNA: TGCAGCGTTAACTCCGACAGGGGGTGGGAGACCCAGTACTTC. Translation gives CSVNSDRGWETQYF.

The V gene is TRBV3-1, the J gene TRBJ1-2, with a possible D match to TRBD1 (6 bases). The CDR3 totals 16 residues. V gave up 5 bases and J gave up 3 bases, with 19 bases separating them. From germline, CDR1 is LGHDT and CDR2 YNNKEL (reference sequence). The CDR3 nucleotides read TGTGCCAGCAGCTCTTCCGGGACACTTCTCGACTATGGCTACACCTTC. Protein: CASSSSGTLLDYGYTF.

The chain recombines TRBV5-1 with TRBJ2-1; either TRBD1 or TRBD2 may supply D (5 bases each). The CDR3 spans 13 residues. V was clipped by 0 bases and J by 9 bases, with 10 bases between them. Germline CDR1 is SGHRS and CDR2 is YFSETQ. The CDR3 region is CASSLAGALEQFF. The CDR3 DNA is TGCGCCAGCAGCTTGGCCGGGGCTCTTGAGCAGTTCTTC.

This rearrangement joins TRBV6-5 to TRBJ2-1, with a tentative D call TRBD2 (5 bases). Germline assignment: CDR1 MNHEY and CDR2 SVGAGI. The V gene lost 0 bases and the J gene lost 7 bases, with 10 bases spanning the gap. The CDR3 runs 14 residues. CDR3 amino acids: CASSYSGNGNEQFF. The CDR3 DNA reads TGTGCCAGCAGTTACTCCGGGAATGGAAATGAGCAGTTCTTC.

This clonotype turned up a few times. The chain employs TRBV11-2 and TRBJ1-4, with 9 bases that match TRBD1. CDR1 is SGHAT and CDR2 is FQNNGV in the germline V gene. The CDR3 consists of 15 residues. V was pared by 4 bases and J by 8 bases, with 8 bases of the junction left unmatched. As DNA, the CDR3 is TGTGCCAGCAGCTCGTACAGGGGGCGAAGGGAAAAACTGTTTTTT. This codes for CASSSYRGRREKLFF.

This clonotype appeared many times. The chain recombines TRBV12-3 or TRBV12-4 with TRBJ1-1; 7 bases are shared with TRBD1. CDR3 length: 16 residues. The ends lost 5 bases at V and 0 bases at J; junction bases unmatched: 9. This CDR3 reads CASSTKGARMNTEAFF. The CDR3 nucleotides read TGTGCCAGCAGTACAAAGGGGGCCCGAATGAACACTGAAGCTTTCTTT.

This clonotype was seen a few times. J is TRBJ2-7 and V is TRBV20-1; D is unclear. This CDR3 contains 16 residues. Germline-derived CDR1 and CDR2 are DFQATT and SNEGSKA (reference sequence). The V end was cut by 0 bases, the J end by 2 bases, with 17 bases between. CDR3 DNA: TGCAGTGCTAGAGATCCCCTAGTGTCAATGGCCTACGAGCAGTACTTC. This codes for CSARDPLVSMAYEQYF.